These 32 T cell receptor beta chains were sequenced from one sample in a study of post-analysis software for immune sequencing data. Study results and caveats: Among five TRBV segments more frequent in patients than controls were TRBV5-6, TRBV5-1 and TRBV20-1.

Tagging with unique molecular identifiers was a feature of the TCR beta cDNA libraries. TCRdb ran MiXCR on the PCR reads and lists one entry per CDR3 protein. Seen here are around 770,000 distinct CDR3 sequences, under 60% observed once, and the top ten hold 4.9%. For these TCRs, the target antigens are not known. The specimen sequenced was blood. Every receptor here comes from a girl aged 5-17 years with multiple sclerosis.

This sequence joins TRBV10-3 and TRBJ2-5; 7 bases line up with TRBD1. This CDR3 comprises 14 residues. V was pared by 6 bases and J by 4 bases, with 8 bases of the junction left unmatched. Germline V gene data show CDR1 as ENHRY and CDR2 as SYGVKD. The CDR3 DNA follows: TGTGCCATCAGGCCCGACAGGGTGGGAGAGACCCAGTACTTC. It is translated as CAIRPDRVGETQYF.

This chain connects TRBV20-1 to TRBJ1-2; TRBD1 is a possible D gene (6 bases). The CDR3 runs to 15 residues. Germline-derived CDR1 and CDR2 are DFQATT and SNEGSKA (reference sequence). V was cut by 0 bases and J by 4 bases, with 15 bases left in between. In nucleotides, the CDR3 is TGCAGTGCTAGAGATCTATGGGGGCCGCGCTATGGCTACACCTTC. Encoded protein: CSARDLWGPRYGYTF.

A few counts support this clonotype. This rearrangement joins TRBV7-9 to TRBJ2-3; tentatively, D is TRBD1 or TRBD2 (5 bases each). The V gene lost 4 bases and the J gene lost 7 bases, with 9 bases spanning the gap. Per the germline V gene, CDR1 is SEHNR and CDR2 is FQNEAQ (reference sequence). The CDR3 runs 12 residues. The DNA of the CDR3 is TGTGCCAGCAGCTCATTGGGACATACGCAGTATTTT. It encodes CASSSLGHTQYF.

This clonotype came up a few times. The genes are TRBV18 and TRBJ2-7; D gene uncertain. V was cut by 3 bases and J by 5 bases, with 17 bases left in between. From germline, CDR1 is KGHSH and CDR2 LQKENI. The CDR3 consists of 15 residues. CDR3 nucleotide sequence: TGTGCCAGCTCACCCCAGCAGAGAACCTACCACGAGCAGTACTTC. This sequence encodes CASSPQQRTYHEQYF.

The chain is built from TRBV12-3 or TRBV12-4 and TRBJ2-5; the D gene is possibly TRBD2 (6 bases). The CDR3 is 17 amino acids. Trimming removed 6 bases from V and 2 bases from J, with 22 bases in between. CDR3 region: CASSGGLWGDDQETQYF. The CDR3 nucleotides read TGTGCCAGCAGCGGGGGATTATGGGGGGACGATCAAGAGACCCAGTACTTC.

The chain uses TRBV10-2 and TRBJ2-4; D unclear. The J call may not be correct, given that the DNA end is closer to TRBJ2-7. This CDR3 contains 12 residues. Germline CDR1 WSHSY, CDR2 SAAADI. The CDR3 DNA reads TGCGCCAGCAGTGGGTCGACCTACGAGCAGTACTTC. Translation gives CASSGSTYEQYF.

Only a few counts were recorded for this clonotype. The chain links TRBV7-8 to TRBJ2-5; 7 bases align to TRBD2. The CDR3 has 15 amino acids. In germline, CDR1 is SGHVS, CDR2 FQNEAQ. The junction had 8 bases not matched to a gene; V was cut back by 7 bases and J by 0 bases. Here the CDR3 DNA reads TGTGCCAGCACTGATGGAGGGAGGGACCAAGAGACCCAGTACTTC. It yields the protein CASTDGGRDQETQYF.

This clonotype was observed once. The chain employs TRBV30 and TRBJ2-4, with TRBD2 as a possible D gene (6 bases). The end of the DNA fits TRBJ2-7 better, so the J call may be wrong. The CDR3 is 11 amino acids. The V gene's germline CDR1 is GTSNPN and CDR2 SVGIG (reference sequence). The CDR3 nucleotides read TGTGCCTGGAGTGGGGGGGTCGAGCAGTACTTC. Amino acid sequence: CAWSGGVEQYF.

About this clonotype itself: A much larger clone is a single base away; this may be a read error. The chain carries TRBV3-1 and TRBJ1-1; TRBD1 agrees at 7 bases. The CDR3 covers 14 residues. Losses at the gene ends were 5 bases for V and 1 base for J; bases not matched to a gene: 4. Germline V CDR1 and CDR2: LGHDT, YNNKEL (reference sequence). CDR3 sequence reads: CASSSGQWNTEAFF. In nucleotides, the CDR3 is TGTGCCAGCAGCTCGGGACAGTGGAACACTGAAGCTTTCTTT.

V is TRBV6-4 and J is TRBJ2-1; 12 bases agree with TRBD2. With V trimmed by 5 bases and J by 7 bases, 6 bases remained unmatched. This CDR3 spans 15 amino acids. The germline V gene encodes CDR1 MRHNA and CDR2 SNTAGT. The CDR3: CASSTLAGGVNEQFF. The CDR3 bases are TGTGCCAGCAGTACCCTAGCGGGAGGGGTAAATGAGCAGTTCTTC.

This clonotype was observed a handful of times. This chain connects TRBV4-1 to TRBJ2-7, with D perhaps TRBD1 or TRBD2 (5 bases each). The V and J ends lost 3 bases and 7 bases respectively, with 16 bases between them. Germline CDR1 and CDR2: MGHRA and YSYEKL. This CDR3 is 14 amino acids long. For the CDR3, the DNA is TGCGCCAGCAGCCAGGGACGGTACGAAGGGGAGCAGTACTTC. It codes for CASSQGRYEGEQYF.

This clonotype was seen many times. The chain has TRBV6-5 and TRBJ2-7, with a tentative D call TRBD1 (6 bases). Germline values: CDR1 MNHEY, CDR2 SVGAGI. The V gene lost 0 bases and the J gene lost 1 base, with 10 bases spanning the gap. The CDR3 length is 15 residues. CDR3 bases: TGTGCCAGCAGTTACTCCGGGCAGGGGTCCTACGAGCAGTACTTC. As protein: CASSYSGQGSYEQYF.

V usage is TRBV20-1 and J usage is TRBJ1-1; possible D gene TRBD1, 5 bases. V dropped 6 bases and J dropped 4 bases, with 15 bases sitting between them. The CDR3 covers 13 residues. Germline-derived CDR1 and CDR2 are DFQATT and SNEGSKA (reference sequence). This CDR3 reads CSAPPWGGTEAFF. As DNA, the CDR3 is TGCAGTGCCCCGCCTTGGGGGGGCACTGAAGCTTTCTTT.

Note on this clonotype: The junction departs from germline at one end; a sequencing error may be responsible. The chain employs TRBV4-2 and TRBJ2-1, with D perhaps TRBD1 (6 bases). The germline V gene has CDR1 LGHNA and CDR2 YNFKEQ. This CDR3 is built from 15 residues. The CDR3 region is CASSQDPGRDNERFF. The CDR3 region has the DNA TGTGCCAGCAGCCAAGATCCCGGTAGGGACAATGAGCGGTTCTTC.

This clonotype turned up a few times. The chain employs TRBV11-3 and TRBJ2-1; a weak D match, TRBD1 (5 bases). The V end lost 5 bases, the J end lost 6 bases, and 11 bases lay between the germline ends. CDR1 is SGHNT and CDR2 is YENEEA in the germline V gene. This CDR3 has 13 amino acids. Here the CDR3 reads CASSTRVGNEQFF. CDR3 sequence (DNA): TGTGCCAGCAGCACCAGGGTAGGCAATGAGCAGTTCTTC.

The chain recombines TRBV2 with TRBJ2-3, with D possibly matching TRBD1 (6 bases). The ends were cut back, 6 bases at V and 6 bases at J, with 10 bases in the middle. CDR1 SNHLY and CDR2 FYNNEI come from the germline V gene. This CDR3 is built from 12 residues. The CDR3 region has the DNA TGTGCCAGCAGGGAAACAGGGGATACGCAGTATTTT. Residues: CASRETGDTQYF.

CDR3 DNA: TGCAGTGTTGGGACTAGCGGGAGAGTTAAGGGAGAGACCCAGTACTTC. It is translated as CSVGTSGRVKGETQYF. The chain has TRBV20-1 and TRBJ2-5, with TRBD2 matching over 14 bases. V was pared by 7 bases and J by 4 bases, with 11 bases of the junction left unmatched. This CDR3 spans 16 amino acids. CDR1 is DFQATT and CDR2 is SNEGSKA in the germline V gene (reference sequence).

The V and J genes are TRBV3-1 and TRBJ2-5, with D perhaps being TRBD1 or TRBD2 (5 bases each). The tail of the sequence fits TRBJ2-7 better, so the J call may be wrong. The V gene's germline CDR1 is LGHDT and CDR2 YNNKEL (reference sequence). The CDR3 loop spans 15 amino acids. The CDR3 DNA reads as TGTGCCAGCAGCCCCCCCGGGGACCTAACCTACGAGCAGTACTTC. It yields the protein CASSPPGDLTYEQYF.

This chain links TRBV4-3 with TRBJ2-1; 10 bases fit TRBD2. CDR1 LGHNA and CDR2 YSLEER come from the germline V gene. CDR3 size: 20 residues. The J segment lost 4 bases and the V segment lost 0 bases, leaving 15 bases of the junction unmatched. The CDR3 coding sequence is TGCGCCAGCAGCCAAGATGTGGTCCTAGCGGGAGTGTCAAGGTACAATGAGCAGTTCTTC. As protein: CASSQDVVLAGVSRYNEQFF.

This clonotype was observed a handful of times. The chain employs TRBV10-3 and TRBJ2-7; 7 bases agree with TRBD2. Germline trimming cut 4 bases from V and 4 bases from J; bases unmatched to any gene: 7. The CDR3 has 14 residues. The germline V gene encodes CDR1 ENHRY and CDR2 SYGVKD. CDR3 DNA: TGTGCCATCAGTGCTGATAGCGGGCCGTACGAGCAGTACTTC. This codes for CAISADSGPYEQYF.

The gene calls are TRBV11-2 and TRBJ1-2, with D tentatively TRBD1 (5 bases). Germline CDR1 SGHAT, CDR2 FQNNGV. V lost 4 bases and J 6 bases, leaving 21 bases between the germline ends. CDR3 length: 16 residues. The CDR3 DNA is TGTGCCAGCAGCTCTTTGCGGGGGACCCAGAAGGATGGCTACACCTTC. It yields the protein CASSSLRGTQKDGYTF.

The chain carries TRBV2 and TRBJ2-3; TRBD2 might be the D (7 bases). CDR1 SNHLY and CDR2 FYNNEI come from the germline V gene. This CDR3 region has 13 residues. V lost 9 bases and J 4 bases, leaving 14 bases between the germline ends. The CDR3 loop is CASGRGGADTQYF. The CDR3, as DNA: TGTGCCAGTGGCCGAGGGGGGGCAGATACGCAGTATTTT.

The gene calls are TRBV12-5 and TRBJ2-1, with D perhaps assigned TRBD1 or TRBD2 (5 bases each). Trimming cost V 7 bases and J 1 base, with 20 bases left between them. This CDR3 has 17 residues. Germline values: CDR1 LGHNT, CDR2 FRNRAP. The CDR3 here is CASEDSLGGGSYNEQFF. DNA of the CDR3: TGTGCTAGTGAAGACAGCCTAGGAGGAGGATCCTACAATGAGCAGTTCTTC. Drawing the rest from reference TRBV12-5 and TRBJ2-1, the complete variable domain is DARVTQTPRHKVTEMGQEVTMRCQPILGHNTVFWYRQTMMQGLELLAYFRNRAPLDDSGMPKDRFSAEMPDATLATLKIQPSEPRDSAVYFCASEDSLGGGSYNEQFFGPGTRLTVL.

This chain joins TRBV27 and TRBJ2-3; either TRBD1 or TRBD2 may fit D (5 bases each). The germline V gene has CDR1 MNHEY and CDR2 SMNVEV (reference sequence). Trimming stripped 2 bases from V and 2 bases from J, with 11 bases between. The CDR3 covers 15 residues. DNA of the CDR3: TGTGCCAGCAGTTTAGGGACGGTCATCACAGATACGCAGTATTTT. It translates to CASSLGTVITDTQYF.

The chain has TRBV13 and TRBJ1-2; D uncertain. V was clipped by 0 bases and J by 6 bases, with 5 bases between them. CDR3 size: 12 residues. Per germline, CDR1 PRHDT and CDR2 FYEKMQ (reference sequence). Written as DNA, the CDR3 is TGTGCCAGCAGCTTAGGTATGGATGGCTACACCTTC. It translates to CASSLGMDGYTF.

This clonotype has only a few counts. A much larger clone lies a single base off, so this may be a read error. The chain uses TRBV2 and TRBJ2-1; tentatively, D is TRBD2 (5 bases). The end of the DNA aligns better with TRBJ2-7, so the J call may be wrong. Germline V gene lookup returns CDR1 SNHLY and CDR2 FYNNEI. This CDR3 region has 15 residues. The CDR3 bases are TGTGCCAGCAGTGGTGGACTGGACTCCTACAATGAGCAGTACTTC. Translating gives CASSGGLDSYNEQYF.

The V gene is TRBV7-2, the J gene TRBJ2-1; the match to TRBD2 covers 14 bases. The CDR3 covers 17 residues. Germline loops: CDR1 SGHTA, CDR2 FQGNSA. Losses at the gene ends were 5 bases for V and 1 base for J; bases not matched to a gene: 4. CDR3 residues: CASSPWTSGRSYNEQFF. CDR3 DNA: TGTGCCAGCAGCCCCTGGACTAGCGGGAGGTCCTACAATGAGCAGTTCTTC.

This clonotype was seen only a few times. The chain employs TRBV7-2 and TRBJ2-1; 10 bases match TRBD2. Unmatched junction bases numbered 17, after V lost 5 bases and J lost 4 bases. The CDR3 totals 19 residues. Germline lookup yields CDR1 SGHTA and CDR2 FQGNSA. The CDR3 nucleotides read TGTGCCAGCAGCCTGATAGCGGGAGGCCTACCACCGAATTACAATGAGCAGTTCTTC. This sequence encodes CASSLIAGGLPPNYNEQFF. The full variable domain, with the rest looked up from reference TRBV7-2 and TRBJ2-1, is GAGVSQSPSNKVTEKGKDVELRCDPISGHTALYWYRQSLGQGLEFLIYFQGNSAPDKSGLPSDRFSAERTGGSVSTLTIQRTQQEDSAVYLCASSLIAGGLPPNYNEQFFGPGTRLTVL.

The rearrangement uses TRBV11-2 and TRBJ2-1; TRBD2 matches at 12 bases. V was pared by 2 bases and J by 2 bases, with 10 bases of the junction left unmatched. Per germline, CDR1 SGHAT and CDR2 FQNNGV. This CDR3 comprises 19 residues. Here the CDR3 DNA reads TGTGCCAGCAGCTTAAGGCTAGCGGGAGGGCCTTTGACCTACAATGAGCAGTTCTTC. Its translation: CASSLRLAGGPLTYNEQFF.

The chain uses TRBV20-1 and TRBJ2-3, with D possibly called TRBD1 or TRBD2 (5 bases each). Trimming removed 6 bases from V and 5 bases from J, with 18 bases in between. From germline, CDR1 is DFQATT and CDR2 SNEGSKA (reference sequence). The CDR3 is made up of 14 amino acids. CDR3 residues: CSALRGTLGDTQYF. CDR3 sequence (DNA): TGCAGTGCCCTGAGGGGTACCCTCGGAGATACGCAGTATTTT.

V gene TRBV20-1 combines with J gene TRBJ2-5, with 9 bases aligning to TRBD2. Germline CDR1 DFQATT, CDR2 SNEGSKA (reference sequence). The CDR3 spans 16 residues. V trimming: 0 bases; J trimming: 4 bases; junction bases outside the gene matches: 9. The CDR3 loop reads CSARDTGGRAPETQYF. The CDR3 DNA sequence: TGCAGTGCTAGAGATACGGGCGGGAGGGCCCCAGAGACCCAGTACTTC.

The chain uses TRBV2 and TRBJ1-5; 9 nucleotides match TRBD1. CDR1 is SNHLY, CDR2 FYNNEI, per germline. This CDR3 spans 14 amino acids. Trimming removed 6 bases from V and 6 bases from J; junction bases left unmatched: 6. The CDR3 loop is CASRPGQGSQPQHF. The DNA of the CDR3 is TGTGCCAGCAGGCCGGGACAGGGTAGTCAGCCCCAGCATTTT.